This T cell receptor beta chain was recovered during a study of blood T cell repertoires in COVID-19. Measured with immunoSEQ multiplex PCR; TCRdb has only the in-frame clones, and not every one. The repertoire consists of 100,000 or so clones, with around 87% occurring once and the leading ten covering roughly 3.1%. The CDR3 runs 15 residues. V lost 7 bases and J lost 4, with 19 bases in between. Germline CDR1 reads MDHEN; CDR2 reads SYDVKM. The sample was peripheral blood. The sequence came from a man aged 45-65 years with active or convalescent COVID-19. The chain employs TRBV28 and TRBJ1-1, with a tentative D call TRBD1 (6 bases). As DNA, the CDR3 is TGTGCCAGCACTTTGCCGAACAGGGCCCCCACTGAAGCTTTCTTT. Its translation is CASTLPNRAPTEAFF.